This T cell receptor (beta chain) was captured by sequencing in a study of PD-L1 blockade in urothelial cancer. Germline V gene lookup returns CDR1 SGHRS and CDR2 YFSETQ. The CDR3 has 15 residues. V dropped 5 bases and J dropped 2; count of bases not matched to a gene: 7. Here immunoSEQ multiplex PCR was the method, and the copy in TCRdb shows in-frame clones only, minus some. The sample comprises more than 45,000 clones, 60% to 85% of which are singletons, and approximately 3.6% rests with the top ten. This TCR was recovered from a man between 65 and 80 years old with urothelial cancer. Here the sequenced sample was PBMCs, taken around atezolizumab (anti-PD-L1) treatment. The chain joins TRBV5-1 to TRBJ2-7; 10 nucleotides match TRBD1. CDR3 sequence reads: CASRSPGQGTYEQYF. Here the CDR3 DNA reads TGCGCCAGCAGGTCGCCGGGACAGGGGACCTACGAGCAGTACTTC.